The next 25 T cell receptor beta chains were all read from a single sample in a study of OX40 agonist ivuxolimab in advanced cancers. Some clones are missing from TCRdb's copy, which holds only in-frame ones; the method was immunoSEQ multiplex PCR. The data contain some 43,000 clones, 70% to 90% of them singletons. The specimen comprised CD4+ or CD8+ T cells sorted from blood, sampled in a trial of the OX40 agonist ivuxolimab. The receptors derive from an adult with an advanced solid tumor such as melanoma, head and neck, liver or kidney cancer.

This clone was seen more than once but under ten times. V and J are TRBV18 and TRBJ2-7; D is unclear. CDR1 and CDR2 (germline): KGHSH, LQKENI. CDR3 length: 11 amino acids. The V end was cut by 3 bases, the J end by 2 bases, with 2 bases between. Here the CDR3 DNA reads TGTGCCAGCTCACCGGCCTACGAGCAGTACTTC. This codes for CASSPAYEQYF.

The V gene is TRBV11-2, the J gene TRBJ2-7; TRBD2 aligns across 11 bases. The germline CDR1 and CDR2 sequences are SGHAT and FQNNGV. The CDR3 has 14 residues. V lost 5 bases to trimming and J lost 2 bases; unmatched junction nucleotides: 2. CDR3 protein: CASSGTSGTYEQYF. The CDR3 region has the DNA TGTGCCAGCAGCGGGACTAGCGGAACCTACGAGCAGTACTTC.

This clone was seen only a few times. The chain links TRBV6-6 to TRBJ1-5; TRBD1 is a possible D gene (6 bases). CDR3 size: 14 residues. With 6 bases removed from V and 2 bases from J, the gap between germline ends came to 11 bases. Germline CDR1 and CDR2: MNHNY and SVGAGI (reference sequence). In nucleotides, the CDR3 is TGTGCCAGCAGGGAAAGACAGGGCAATCAGCCCCAGCATTTT. Translation: CASRERQGNQPQHF.

The chain carries TRBV7-2 and TRBJ1-1; D ambiguous. Germline-derived CDR1 and CDR2 are SGHTA and FQGNSA. Trimming shortened V by 5 bases and J by 2 bases, and 3 bases separated the two germline ends. The CDR3 contains 11 residues. CDR3 nucleotide sequence: TGTGCCAGCAGCCTTAACACTGAAGCTTTCTTT. This translates into CASSLNTEAFF.

J is TRBJ2-5 and V is TRBV7-9; 7 bases are shared with TRBD1. The CDR3 spans 14 residues. The germline V gene encodes CDR1 SEHNR and CDR2 FQNEAQ (reference sequence). V gave up 5 bases and J gave up 4 bases; unmatched junction bases: 7. The CDR3 nucleotides read TGTGCCAGCAGCCCAGATGCAGGGGGAGAGACCCAGTACTTC. Encoded protein: CASSPDAGGETQYF.

J is TRBJ2-6 and V is TRBV5-4; possible D gene TRBD2, 6 bases. V shed 6 bases and J shed 7 bases, with 26 bases lying between them. This CDR3 region has 18 residues. Germline values: CDR1 SGHNT, CDR2 YYREEE (reference sequence). CDR3 region: CASIPGGTALLDANVLTF. CDR3 bases: TGTGCCAGCATCCCTGGGGGGACCGCCCTCTTAGATGCCAACGTCCTGACTTTC.

This chain uses TRBV10-2 with TRBJ2-6; D is tentatively TRBD1 or TRBD2 (6 bases each). Germline loops: CDR1 WSHSY, CDR2 SAAADI. Trimming cost V 3 bases and J 0 bases, with 9 bases left between them. The CDR3 covers 16 residues. Here the CDR3 reads CASSDGGLSGANVLTF. Here the CDR3 DNA reads TGCGCCAGCAGTGATGGGGGGCTCTCTGGGGCCAACGTCCTGACTTTC.

On this clone itself: Other DNA sequences from this sample encode an identical CDR3 as well. This rearrangement joins TRBV18 to TRBJ1-5; TRBD1 might be the D (5 bases). The ends were cut back, 3 bases at V and 2 bases at J, with 8 bases in the middle. The CDR3 loop spans 14 amino acids. The germline V gene encodes CDR1 KGHSH and CDR2 LQKENI. The CDR3 sequence: CASSPPGGNQPQHF. Written as DNA, the CDR3 is TGTGCCAGCTCACCCCCGGGGGGCAATCAGCCCCAGCATTTT.

The J gene is TRBJ1-5, the V gene TRBV28, with TRBD1 as a possible D gene (6 bases). The CDR3 sequence is 14 residues long. CDR1 is MDHEN, CDR2 SYDVKM, per germline. Trimming pared 6 bases from V and 0 bases from J, leaving 9 bases between. The CDR3 nucleotides are TGTGCCAGCAGGGGGACAATTAGCAATCAGCCCCAGCATTTT. It codes for CASRGTISNQPQHF.

This clone was recorded only once. The chain joins TRBV7-6 to TRBJ2-3; no clear D gene. The V gene's germline CDR1 is SGHVS and CDR2 FNYEAQ. Trimming took off 4 bases at V and 4 bases at J, with 12 bases between the two ends. The CDR3 runs to 14 residues. The CDR3 is CASSSLSKADTQYF. As DNA, the CDR3 is TGTGCCAGCAGCTCCCTTAGTAAAGCAGATACGCAGTATTTT.

The V call is TRBV18, the J call TRBJ2-3; D is unresolved. Looked up from germline, CDR1 is KGHSH and CDR2 is LQKENI. This CDR3 comprises 14 residues. V was trimmed by 0 bases and J by 2 bases, leaving 6 bases between them. The CDR3 DNA is TGTGCCAGCTCACCACCTGTGGTCACAGATACGCAGTATTTT. Translation: CASSPPVVTDTQYF.

This chain links TRBV27 with TRBJ2-7, with D unclear. The CDR3 loop spans 16 amino acids. The germline gives CDR1 MNHEY, CDR2 SMNVEV (reference sequence). V lost 8 bases to trimming and J lost 2 bases, with 22 bases between them. CDR3 DNA sequence: TGTGCCAGCCTGAGCCCCGCAGCGCAACCCCCCTACGAGCAGTACTTC. Translation: CASLSPAAQPPYEQYF.

The table lists this clone with a count of one. This chain joins TRBV27 and TRBJ2-5; a weak D match, TRBD1 (6 bases). From germline, CDR1 is MNHEY and CDR2 SMNVEV (reference sequence). V lost 6 bases, J lost 7 bases, and 21 bases lay in between. This CDR3 is built from 15 residues. The CDR3 nucleotides read TGTGCCAGCAGGATGACTTGGGGGCCCCGGGGGACCCAGTACTTC. Translated, it gives CASRMTWGPRGTQYF.

This chain joins TRBV29-1 and TRBJ2-3, with D possibly TRBD2 on 6 matching bases. This CDR3 spans 14 amino acids. Germline V gives CDR1 SQVTM, CDR2 ANQGSEA. V was cut by 5 bases and J by 0 bases, with 12 bases left in between. CDR3 sequence reads: CSVQLAPSTDTQYF. Written as DNA, the CDR3 is TGCAGCGTTCAACTAGCCCCTAGCACAGATACGCAGTATTTT.

The V and J genes are TRBV10-3 and TRBJ2-2, with D possibly matching TRBD2 (7 bases). CDR3 length equals 16 residues. Germline lookup yields CDR1 ENHRY and CDR2 SYGVKD. V was clipped by 6 bases and J by 2 bases, with 16 bases between them. This CDR3 is CAIRDKRDINTGELFF. The CDR3 region has the DNA TGTGCCATCAGAGACAAGCGGGACATAAACACCGGGGAGCTGTTTTTT.

This chain connects TRBV18 to TRBJ2-1, with a possible D match to TRBD1 (6 bases). With 6 bases removed from V and 10 bases from J, the gap between germline ends came to 13 bases. The CDR3 is 12 amino acids. The germline V gene has CDR1 KGHSH and CDR2 LQKENI. CDR3 DNA sequence: TGTGCCAGCTCTCGGCAGGGGATGGAGCAGTTCTTC. This translates into CASSRQGMEQFF.

The gene calls are TRBV11-2 and TRBJ2-2; D is unresolved. The CDR3 covers 14 residues. V was cut by 1 base and J by 7 bases, with 10 bases left in between. CDR1 and CDR2 from the germline V gene are SGHAT and FQNNGV. In DNA, the CDR3 is TGTGCCAGCAGCTTAGCGTTTAGGATCGGGGAGCTGTTTTTT. Its translation is CASSLAFRIGELFF.

This clone appeared a few times. CDR3 in DNA: TGTGCCAGTAGTCGAAGGGGACACTCGCCGGGAGAGACCCAGTACTTC. It specifies CASSRRGHSPGETQYF. The rearrangement joins TRBV19 to TRBJ2-5; D is possibly TRBD1 (6 bases). CDR1 is LNHDA and CDR2 is SQIVND in the germline V gene (reference sequence). Trimming left V 5 bases short and J 4 bases short, with 20 bases between. The CDR3 loop spans 16 amino acids.

The gene calls are TRBV2 and TRBJ2-1; 9 nucleotides agree with TRBD2. CDR3 size: 15 residues. After removal of 4 bases from V and 7 bases from J, the junction contained 8 bases not matched to a gene. In germline, CDR1 is SNHLY, CDR2 FYNNEI. The CDR3 loop is CASSVRGGAGNEQFF. CDR3 bases: TGTGCCAGCAGTGTACGCGGGGGGGCCGGGAATGAGCAGTTCTTC.

The gene calls are TRBV4-2 and TRBJ2-5, with 9 bases matching TRBD2. Germline V lookup: CDR1 LGHNA, CDR2 YNFKEQ. This CDR3 contains 17 residues. Unmatched junction bases numbered 11, after V lost 1 base and J lost 5 bases. In nucleotides, the CDR3 is TGTGCCAGCAGCCAAGCAGTACGCGGGAGGGCTGAGGAGACCCAGTACTTC. It specifies CASSQAVRGRAEETQYF.

The rearrangement links TRBV5-1 to TRBJ2-1; D is possibly TRBD1 (6 bases). CDR1 and CDR2 from the germline V gene are SGHRS and YFSETQ. This CDR3 has 13 amino acids. With 4 bases removed from V and 5 bases from J, the gap between germline ends came to 10 bases. CDR3 nucleotide sequence: TGCGCCAGCAGCCGGACAGAAAACAATGAGCAGTTCTTC. Encoded protein: CASSRTENNEQFF. Full variable domain (missing parts from reference TRBV5-1 and TRBJ2-1): KAGVTQTPRYLIKTRGQQVTLSCSPISGHRSVSWYQQTPGQGLQFLFEYFSETQRNKGNFPGRFSGRQFSNSRSEMNVSTLELGDSALYLCASSRTENNEQFFGPGTRLTVL.

The chain joins TRBV18 to TRBJ2-7, with D hard to call. V was shortened by 3 bases and J by 1 base, with 10 bases between the two germline ends. Per germline, CDR1 KGHSH and CDR2 LQKENI. The CDR3 has 14 residues. The CDR3 nucleotides are TGTGCCAGCTCACCGCCAAGCGAATCCTACGAGCAGTACTTC. It encodes CASSPPSESYEQYF.

The chain uses TRBV28 and TRBJ2-7; no reliable D call. Trimming cost V 4 bases and J 0 bases, with 16 bases left between them. In germline, CDR1 is MDHEN, CDR2 SYDVKM. The CDR3 runs to 16 residues. CDR3 sequence: CASSSPTESLSYEQYF. The CDR3 DNA is TGTGCCAGCAGTTCCCCGACGGAGTCCCTCTCCTACGAGCAGTACTTC.

This rearrangement joins TRBV27 to TRBJ2-5; D may match TRBD1 or TRBD2 (6 bases each). CDR1 is MNHEY, CDR2 SMNVEV, per germline (reference sequence). The V end was cut by 6 bases, the J end by 2 bases, with 10 bases between. The CDR3 has 13 residues. The CDR3, as DNA: TGTGCCAGCAGAGGGGGGCAGCAAGAGACCCAGTACTTC. It specifies CASRGGQQETQYF.

In the case of this clone: Germline is not matched at one junction end, which may reflect a read error. The chain links TRBV6-5 to TRBJ1-2; maybe TRBD1 (5 bases). The V gene's germline CDR1 is MNHEY and CDR2 SVGAGI. CDR3 length: 9 amino acids. The CDR3 sequence: CASSQGSIF. CDR3 DNA: TGTGCCAGTAGCCAGGGCAGTATCTTC.